The sample holds many counts of the clone carrying this TCR beta chain. What it binds is not known. The data stem from a study of metastatic and nonmetastatic thyroid tumors. Study as a whole: Comparative analysis of repertoires was undertaken across blood and tumor or nodule tissue obtained from malignant and benign thyroid patients.

Patients underwent thyroid surgery, and none had received any treatment before it. This CDR3 contains 14 residues. With V trimmed by 4 bases and J by 9 bases, 11 bases remained unmatched. Germline assignment: CDR1 DFQATT and CDR2 SNEGSKA (reference sequence). Study-wide results and limits: The reported finding was significantly higher TCR beta diversity in malignant thyroid tumors relative to benign nodules, in blood and tumor.

TCRdb re-clonotyped the PCR reads via MiXCR. This table has about 33,000 clones, more than 15% appearing once. This clonotype was sampled from a female donor with papillary thyroid cancer or a benign thyroid nodule (not recorded which). Some clones in this sample may be carry-over from other donors' samples. The chain couples TRBV20-1 to TRBJ2-1; 8 bases fit TRBD1. The sequenced sample was blood. The CDR3 protein is CSANRQGTGVEQFF. The CDR3 DNA sequence: TGCAGTGCTAATCGACAGGGGACCGGGGTTGAGCAGTTCTTC.